The rows below give T cell receptor beta chains drawn from one sample of a study of beta chain features in type 1 diabetes. TCRdb's table, derived via immunoSEQ multiplex PCR, lists solely in-frame clones and lacks some. The table lists roughly 700,000 clones, over 10% of them singletons. The sequenced sample was naive CD4+ T cells from blood. These receptors all come from a man aged 18 to 29 with type 1 diabetes. Both conserved end residues are part of each CDR3. D genes are given only for firm matches. The size of a clone is reported for some rows only, either as once, few or many, or as a class for expanded clones.

TRBJ1-1,few,.,TRBV4-2,CASGGWRSEAFF,TGTGCCAGCGGAGGGTGGCGATCTGAAGCTTTCTTT
TRBJ2-3,.,TRBD1,TRBV9,CASSWTGGSTDTQYF,TGTGCCAGCAGCTGGACAGGGGGGAGCACAGATACGCAGTATTTT
TRBJ1-2,few,TRBD1,TRBV12-5,CASAPGQGSGGYTF,TGTGCTAGTGCCCCGGGACAGGGAAGTGGTGGCTACACCTTC
TRBJ2-2,few,.,TRBV5-1,CASSQGGPAGELFF,TGCGCCAGCAGCCAGGGCGGGCCGGCCGGGGAGCTGTTTTTT
TRBJ1-1,.,.,TRBV4-1,CASSPGRAIDTEAFF,TGCGCCAGCAGCCCCGGCCGGGCCATCGATACTGAAGCTTTCTTT
TRBJ2-5,.,.,TRBV6-5,CASTINGETQYF,TGTGCCAGCACCATAAATGGAGAGACCCAGTACTTC
TRBJ2-3,.,.,TRBV5-1,CASSLEVGAGAGTDTQYF,TGCGCCAGCAGCTTGGAAGTTGGCGCAGGGGCAGGGACAGATACGCAGTATTTT
TRBJ2-1,.,TRBD1,TRBV5-1,CASSPDREDNEQFF,TGCGCCAGCAGCCCGGACAGGGAAGACAATGAGCAGTTCTTC
TRBJ2-1,.,TRBD1,TRBV6-5,CASSRSITGGNEQFF,TGTGCCAGCAGCCGATCCATAACAGGGGGTAATGAGCAGTTCTTC
TRBJ1-1,.,TRBD1,TRBV7-2,CASSLKRGHTEAFF,TGTGCCAGCAGCTTAAAGAGGGGGCACACTGAAGCTTTCTTT
TRBJ1-1,.,.,TRBV4-2,CASSQDGGGARGEAFF,TGTGCCAGCAGCCAAGATGGTGGTGGGGCGAGAGGTGAAGCTTTCTTT
TRBJ1-6,few,.,TRBV30,CAWRLPSSYNSPLHF,TGTGCCTGGAGACTTCCGAGCTCCTATAATTCACCCCTCCACTTT
TRBJ2-1,few,TRBD2,TRBV19,CASTDSGGAVEQFF,TGTGCCAGTACGGATAGCGGGGGGGCCGTTGAGCAGTTCTTC
TRBJ2-7,.,.,TRBV19,CASTTGGEQYF,TGTGCCAGTACGACGGGCGGCGAGCAGTACTTC
TRBJ1-1,few,TRBD1,TRBV28,CASSFPDRSNTEAFF,TGTGCCAGCAGTTTCCCGGACAGGTCGAACACTGAAGCTTTCTTT
TRBJ2-3,.,TRBD2,TRBV7-9,CASSSSSGGVVLTDTQYF,TGTGCCAGCAGCTCCTCTAGCGGGGGAGTCGTTTTGACAGATACGCAGTATTTT
TRBJ1-1,.,TRBD1,TRBV30,CAWRPRPGQGMNTEAFF,TGTGCCTGGAGACCTAGACCGGGACAGGGGATGAACACTGAAGCTTTCTTT
TRBJ1-1,few,TRBD1,TRBV5-1,CASLYRGNTEAFF,TGCGCCAGCCTCTACAGGGGGAACACTGAAGCTTTCTTT
TRBJ2-3,few,TRBD2,TRBV5-1,CASSLDGGAADTQYF,TGCGCCAGCAGCTTGGACGGGGGGGCCGCAGATACGCAGTATTTT
TRBJ1-6,.,TRBD1,TRBV25-1,CASSVQGVSENSPLHF,TGTGCCAGCAGTGTACAGGGGGTGTCAGAAAATTCACCCCTCCACTTT
TRBJ1-1,few,.,TRBV5-4,CASSLDRGTEAFF,TGTGCCAGCAGCTTGGACCGGGGGACTGAAGCTTTCTTT
TRBJ2-5,few,TRBD1,TRBV5-1,CASRAGTDQETQYF,TGCGCCAGCAGGGCCGGGACAGACCAAGAGACCCAGTACTTC